The 16 T cell receptor beta chains in this list originate from one sample, sequenced in a study of shared clonotypes between healthy human individuals. Some clones are missing from TCRdb's copy, which holds only in-frame ones; the method was immunoSEQ multiplex PCR. This sample yields about 300,000 clones, of which around 74% are seen a single time; 9% to 12% belongs to the top ten. The sequenced sample was memory CD4+ T cells sorted from blood. The subset denotes: CD45RA-negative fraction. These receptors all stem from a man under 40 in good health.

The V gene is TRBV4-1, the J gene TRBJ2-7, with 14 bases lining up with TRBD2. Germline CDR1 reads MGHRA; CDR2 reads YSYEKL. Trimming at V came to 4 bases and at J to 4 bases, leaving 3 bases not matched to a gene. This CDR3 has 15 residues. As DNA, the CDR3 is TGCGCCAGCAGCCTAGGGACTAGCGGGGGATACGAGCAGTACTTC. It translates to CASSLGTSGGYEQYF.

The chain joins TRBV14 to TRBJ1-3; 7 nucleotides agree with TRBD1. The junction had 11 bases not matched to a gene; V was cut back by 5 bases and J by 1 base. The CDR3 runs 17 residues. Per germline, CDR1 SGHDN and CDR2 FVKESK. In nucleotides, the CDR3 is TGTGCCAGCAGCTTCGAGGGAGGGGGCTATTCTGGAAACACCATATATTTT. It yields the protein CASSFEGGGYSGNTIYF. The full variable domain, completed using reference TRBV14 and TRBJ1-3, is EAGVTQFPSHSVIEKGQTVTLRCDPISGHDNLYWYRRVMGKEIKFLLHFVKESKQDESGMPNNRFLAERTGGTYSTLKVQPAELEDSGVYFCASSFEGGGYSGNTIYFGEGSWLTVV.

The gene calls are TRBV5-1 and TRBJ1-2, with D tentatively TRBD1 (5 bases). Germline-derived CDR1 and CDR2 are SGHRS and YFSETQ. V lost 7 bases and J 2 bases, leaving 12 bases between the germline ends. CDR3 size: 13 residues. In DNA, the CDR3 is TGCGCCAGCGCCTCGCGGGGGAACTATGGCTACACCTTC. Amino acid sequence: CASASRGNYGYTF.

V gene TRBV7-9 combines with J gene TRBJ1-2, with D unclear. The CDR3 spans 13 residues. Trimming stripped 5 bases from V and 6 bases from J, with 13 bases between. Per the germline V gene, CDR1 is SEHNR and CDR2 is FQNEAQ (reference sequence). For the CDR3, the DNA is TGTGCCAGCAGCCTGATGGGAGGAAATGGCTACACCTTC. Its translation: CASSLMGGNGYTF.

This clone was seen repeatedly, ten times or more. The CDR3 sequence: CASSFGQGATEAFF. The CDR3 DNA is TGTGCCAGCAGCTTCGGACAGGGGGCCACTGAAGCTTTCTTT. This chain links TRBV7-9 with TRBJ1-1, with 11 bases fitting TRBD1. The germline V gene encodes CDR1 SEHNR and CDR2 FQNEAQ (reference sequence). The CDR3 runs to 14 residues. The V gene end was trimmed by 3 bases and the J gene end by 4 bases; junction bases not matched to a gene: 1.

This clone was counted between two and nine times. V usage is TRBV28 and J usage is TRBJ1-5; D unresolved. Germline V gene data show CDR1 as MDHEN and CDR2 as SYDVKM. CDR3 length equals 12 residues. With 3 bases removed from V and 7 bases from J, the gap between germline ends came to 7 bases. In DNA, the CDR3 is TGTGCCAGCAGTTTCTTAGGACAGCCCCAGCATTTT. This gives the protein CASSFLGQPQHF.

The V gene is TRBV10-3, the J gene TRBJ2-7; 10 bases agree with TRBD1. J was trimmed by 6 bases and V by 6 bases; bases with no gene match: 8. From germline, CDR1 is ENHRY and CDR2 SYGVKD. CDR3 length: 14 amino acids. The CDR3 protein is CAIRLGQGGPEQYF. The CDR3 bases are TGTGCCATCAGGCTAGGACAGGGGGGTCCCGAGCAGTACTTC.

The rearrangement joins TRBV5-5 to TRBJ1-4; 7 bases are a match to TRBD1. Trimming at V came to 5 bases and at J to 0 bases, leaving 10 bases not matched to a gene. In germline, CDR1 is SGHKS, CDR2 YYEKEE (reference sequence). The CDR3 is made up of 17 amino acids. CDR3 amino acids: CASRRKGGVATNEKLFF. The CDR3, as DNA: TGTGCCAGCAGAAGAAAAGGGGGCGTAGCAACTAATGAAAAACTGTTTTTT.

V and J are TRBV15 and TRBJ2-7; 8 nucleotides line up with TRBD2. The CDR3 extends over 19 amino acids. Germline V CDR1 and CDR2: LNHNV, YYDKDF (reference sequence). The V gene end was trimmed by 0 bases and the J gene end by 7 bases; junction bases not matched to a gene: 20. The CDR3 protein is CATSRDREAGGAVLGEQYF. The CDR3 region has the DNA TGTGCCACCAGCAGAGACCGGGAGGCGGGAGGTGCCGTCCTGGGGGAGCAGTACTTC.

V gene TRBV7-3 combines with J gene TRBJ2-6; D is unclear. Per germline, CDR1 SGHTA and CDR2 FQGTGA. The CDR3 length is 16 residues. Trimming shortened V by 5 bases and J by 0 bases, and 11 bases separated the two germline ends. The CDR3 loop reads CASSQGSFSGANVLTF. Written as DNA, the CDR3 is TGTGCCAGCAGCCAAGGCTCCTTCTCTGGGGCCAACGTCCTGACTTTC.

This clone was seen many times. V and J are TRBV10-2 and TRBJ2-5; TRBD2 agrees at 9 bases. This CDR3 contains 13 residues. Germline CDR1 is WSHSY and CDR2 is SAAADI. With V trimmed by 8 bases and J by 8 bases, 9 bases remained unmatched. CDR3 in amino acids: CASQLAGEITQYF. The CDR3 nucleotides are TGCGCCAGCCAATTAGCGGGAGAGATTACCCAGTACTTC.

The count of this clone is one. The chain uses TRBV5-1 and TRBJ2-5, with 10 bases matching TRBD1. Germline V gene sequence: CDR1 SGHRS, CDR2 YFSETQ. This CDR3 is 16 amino acids long. After removal of 4 bases from V and 5 bases from J, the junction contained 11 bases not matched to a gene. The CDR3 coding sequence is TGCGCCAGCAGCGGCCGGGACAGGGGTTGGTTGGAGACCCAGTACTTC. It yields the protein CASSGRDRGWLETQYF.

The chain couples TRBV21-1 to TRBJ2-7; the DNA was not compared with TRBD2, the D call given in the table. TRBV21-1 is listed as a pseudogene. The CDR3 sequence is 20 residues long. For the CDR3, the DNA is TGTGCCAGCACCTTTATCGCTCTACGGGTGACTAGCGGGACTTCGTTGGAGCAGTACTTC. This sequence encodes CASTFIALRVTSGTSLEQYF.

This sequence joins TRBV5-1 and TRBJ2-2; D gene ambiguous. Germline assignment: CDR1 SGHRS and CDR2 YFSETQ. The CDR3 has 14 residues. V was trimmed by 0 bases and J by 7 bases, leaving 10 bases between them. CDR3 nucleotide sequence: TGCGCCAGCAGCTTGGATTCTAGGTTCGGGGAGCTGTTTTTT. It translates to CASSLDSRFGELFF. Looking up the rest from reference TRBV5-1 and TRBJ2-2 gives the full variable domain: KAGVTQTPRYLIKTRGQQVTLSCSPISGHRSVSWYQQTPGQGLQFLFEYFSETQRNKGNFPGRFSGRQFSNSRSEMNVSTLELGDSALYLCASSLDSRFGELFFGEGSRLTVL.

This clone occurred a few times. The chain employs TRBV2 and TRBJ2-7; 14 bases agree with TRBD2. V shed 5 bases, J shed 6 bases, and the junction held 6 bases outside the gene matches. The CDR3 extends over 15 amino acids. Germline V gives CDR1 SNHLY, CDR2 FYNNEI. CDR3 in amino acids: CASSTRGTSGSEQYF. CDR3 sequence (DNA): TGTGCCAGCAGTACCCGGGGGACTAGCGGGAGCGAGCAGTACTTC. Full variable domain (remainder filled in from reference TRBV2 and TRBJ2-7): EPEVTQTPSHQVTQMGQEVILRCVPISNHLYFYWYRQILGQKVEFLVSFYNNEISEKSEIFDDQFSVERPDGSNFTLKIRSTKLEDSAMYFCASSTRGTSGSEQYFGPGTRLTVT.

This rearrangement joins TRBV6-1 to TRBJ2-1; 13 bases are a match to TRBD2. V was clipped by 11 bases and J by 6 bases; unmatched bases: 4. The CDR3 runs 13 residues. CDR1 MNHNS and CDR2 SASEGT come from the germline V gene. The CDR3 spells CAGRLAGGNEQFF. The CDR3 DNA is TGTGCCGGAAGACTAGCGGGAGGCAATGAGCAGTTCTTC.